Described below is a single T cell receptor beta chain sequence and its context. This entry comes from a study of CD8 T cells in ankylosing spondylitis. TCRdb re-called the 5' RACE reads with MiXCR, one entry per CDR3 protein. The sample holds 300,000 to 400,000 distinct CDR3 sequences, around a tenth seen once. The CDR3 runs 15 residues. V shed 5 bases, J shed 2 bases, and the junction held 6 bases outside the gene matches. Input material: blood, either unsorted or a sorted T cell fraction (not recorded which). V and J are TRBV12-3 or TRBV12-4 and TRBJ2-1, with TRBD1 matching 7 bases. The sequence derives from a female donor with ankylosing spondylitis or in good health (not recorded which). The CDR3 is CASSPHGQAYNEQFF. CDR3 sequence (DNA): TGTGCCAGCAGTCCCCACGGACAGGCCTACAATGAGCAGTTCTTC.